The 17 T cell receptor beta chains below come from one sample, sequenced in a study of blood T cell repertoires in COVID-19 (dated by TCRdb to about 2020). The method behind the library was the immunoSEQ multiplex PCR assay. Drawn from immuneACCESS, this table holds only the in-frame rearrangements with V and J called that TCRdb kept. Clones are partly lost; checked studies trace under half to an unresolved V gene and leave the rest unexplained. Across this sample there are about 160,000 clones, with about 85% seen only once. The top ten constitute approximately 7% of the sample. Sequencing was done on a sample of peripheral blood. These receptors originate from a man older than 75 with COVID-19, enrolled during active disease.

The V call is TRBV3-1 (or the pseudogene TRBV3-2), the J call TRBJ1-4; no clear D gene. The CDR3 sequence is 17 residues long. Between the trimmed V and J ends, which lost 4 bases and 1 base, there was a span of 16 bases. CDR1 and CDR2 from the germline V gene are LGHDT and YNNKEL (reference sequence). CDR3 sequence reads: CASSPMAEVGTNEKLFF. In nucleotides, the CDR3 is TGTGCCAGCAGCCCGATGGCCGAGGTTGGAACTAATGAAAAACTGTTTTTT.

The CDR3 region is CASSLLATQPQHF. The DNA for the CDR3 is TGTGCCAGCAGTTTGCTCGCTACCCAGCCCCAGCATTTT. The chain combines TRBV12-3 or TRBV12-4 with TRBJ1-5; D gene ambiguous. The length of the CDR3 is 13 residues. The germline V and J ends were trimmed by 3 bases and 7 bases, with 10 bases remaining between them.

This sequence joins TRBV7-3 and TRBJ2-2; TRBD2 matches at 12 bases. This CDR3 has 17 residues. V shed 5 bases, J shed 3 bases, and the junction held 7 bases outside the gene matches. Germline lookup yields CDR1 SGHTA and CDR2 FQGTGA. In DNA, the CDR3 is TGTGCCAGCAGCCCCCCTAGCGGGGGGGCGTACACCGGGGAGCTGTTTTTT. It is translated as CASSPPSGGAYTGELFF.

The V call is TRBV11-2, the J call TRBJ1-1; 7 nucleotides line up with TRBD1. The CDR3 is made up of 14 amino acids. Germline-derived CDR1 and CDR2 are SGHAT and FQNNGV. The V gene end was trimmed by 2 bases and the J gene end by 4 bases; junction bases not matched to a gene: 4. CDR3 loop: CASSLFRDSTEAFF. For the CDR3, the DNA is TGTGCCAGCAGCTTATTCCGGGACAGCACTGAAGCTTTCTTT. Combining the CDR3 with reference TRBV11-2 and TRBJ1-1 gives the whole variable domain EAGVAQSPRYKIIEKRQSVAFWCNPISGHATLYWYQQILGQGPKLLIQFQNNGVVDDSQLPKDRFSAERLKGVDSTLKIQPAKLEDSAVYLCASSLFRDSTEAFFGQGTRLTVV.

The chain recombines TRBV3-1 (or the pseudogene TRBV3-2) with TRBJ1-4; D remains ambiguous. V was cut by 1 base and J by 4 bases, with 7 bases left in between. CDR3 size: 14 residues. Germline V gene data show CDR1 as LGHDT and CDR2 as YNNKEL (reference sequence). This chain's CDR3 is CASSQAPGNEKLFF. The CDR3 nucleotides read TGTGCCAGCAGCCAAGCCCCGGGTAATGAAAAACTGTTTTTT.

The chain joins TRBV11-2 to TRBJ1-1; D remains unclear. The CDR3 sequence is 14 residues long. Looked up from germline, CDR1 is SGHAT and CDR2 is FQNNGV. Between the trimmed V and J ends, which lost 1 base and 0 bases, there was a span of 6 bases. CDR3 loop: CASSLASVNTEAFF. Here the CDR3 DNA reads TGTGCCAGCAGCTTAGCGAGCGTGAACACTGAAGCTTTCTTT.

The chain joins TRBV5-1 to TRBJ1-3; no clear D gene. This CDR3 comprises 15 residues. Germline V gene sequence: CDR1 SGHRS, CDR2 YFSETQ. V was trimmed by 3 bases and J by 0 bases, leaving 10 bases between them. The CDR3 loop is CASSSGGPSGNTIYF. CDR3 in DNA: TGCGCCAGCAGCTCGGGAGGCCCCTCTGGAAACACCATATATTTT. The full variable domain, rest sourced from reference TRBV5-1 and TRBJ1-3, is KAGVTQTPRYLIKTRGQQVTLSCSPISGHRSVSWYQQTPGQGLQFLFEYFSETQRNKGNFPGRFSGRQFSNSRSEMNVSTLELGDSALYLCASSSGGPSGNTIYFGEGSWLTVV.

The V and J genes are TRBV5-1 and TRBJ1-1; D gene ambiguous. V lost 0 bases and J lost 1, with 13 bases in between. This CDR3 is built from 16 residues. Germline values: CDR1 SGHRS, CDR2 YFSETQ. The CDR3 DNA reads TGCGCCAGCAGCTTGGGCCGGAATCTAGGGAACACTGAAGCTTTCTTT. Protein: CASSLGRNLGNTEAFF. Variable domain in full (rest from reference TRBV5-1 and TRBJ1-1): KAGVTQTPRYLIKTRGQQVTLSCSPISGHRSVSWYQQTPGQGLQFLFEYFSETQRNKGNFPGRFSGRQFSNSRSEMNVSTLELGDSALYLCASSLGRNLGNTEAFFGQGTRLTVV.

The genes are TRBV5-1 and TRBJ1-6; a possible D gene is TRBD1 (6 bases). The germline gives CDR1 SGHRS, CDR2 YFSETQ. The CDR3 consists of 14 residues. Trimming cost V 0 bases and J 8 bases, with 9 bases left between them. CDR3 DNA sequence: TGCGCCAGCAGCTTGGACAGGGCTGATTCACCCCTCCACTTT. Translating it yields CASSLDRADSPLHF.

V usage is TRBV4-1 and J usage is TRBJ2-7; TRBD2 agrees at 7 bases. V was pared by 5 bases and J by 4 bases, with 8 bases of the junction left unmatched. Germline loops: CDR1 MGHRA, CDR2 YSYEKL. CDR3 length: 14 amino acids. The CDR3 DNA is TGCGCCAGCAGCTCTCGACTAGCAGAATACGAGCAGTACTTC. It translates to CASSSRLAEYEQYF.

This clone was observed once. This chain uses TRBV4-2 with TRBJ1-2, with D unresolved. CDR1 and CDR2 (germline): LGHNA, YNFKEQ. The CDR3 runs to 11 residues. Between the trimmed V and J ends, which lost 4 bases and 7 bases, there was a span of 7 bases. The CDR3 loop is CASSRSSGYTF. In DNA form, the CDR3 reads TGTGCCAGCAGCCGTTCGTCTGGCTACACCTTC.

The chain carries TRBV7-2 and TRBJ2-3; TRBD2 matches at 11 bases. The V gene end was trimmed by 3 bases and the J gene end by 4 bases; junction bases not matched to a gene: 6. The CDR3 loop spans 16 amino acids. In germline, CDR1 is SGHTA, CDR2 FQGNSA. The CDR3 loop is CASSFIAGGRPDTQYF. The CDR3, as DNA: TGTGCCAGCAGCTTTATAGCGGGGGGGCGGCCAGATACGCAGTATTTT.

Remarks on this clone: The sample has other DNA sequences that encode this CDR3 too. The chain's CDR3 is CASSLDRDEQYF. The CDR3 DNA is TGCGCCAGCAGCCTGGACAGGGACGAGCAGTACTTC. This chain connects TRBV5-1 to TRBJ2-7, with 8 bases fitting TRBD1. This CDR3 has 12 amino acids. V shed 4 bases and J 5 bases; nucleotides not matched to a gene: 2. Germline CDR1 reads SGHRS; CDR2 reads YFSETQ. The entire variable domain, with the rest obtained from reference TRBV5-1 and TRBJ2-7, is as follows: KAGVTQTPRYLIKTRGQQVTLSCSPISGHRSVSWYQQTPGQGLQFLFEYFSETQRNKGNFPGRFSGRQFSNSRSEMNVSTLELGDSALYLCASSLDRDEQYFGPGTRLTVT.

The J gene is TRBJ1-3, the V gene TRBV7-9; D gene ambiguous. The CDR3 sequence is 13 residues long. Germline CDR1 and CDR2: SEHNR and FQNEAQ (reference sequence). Trimming cost V 1 base and J 7 bases, with 8 bases left between them. The CDR3 nucleotides are TGTGCCAGCAGCTTAGGTGGTGCGAACACCATATATTTT. As protein: CASSLGGANTIYF.

This clone was detected once. The V gene is TRBV6-5, the J gene TRBJ1-1, with TRBD1 matching 9 bases. V was clipped by 0 bases and J by 11 bases; unmatched bases: 10. Germline assignment: CDR1 MNHEY and CDR2 SVGAGI. The length of the CDR3 is 15 residues. CDR3 coding DNA: TGTGCCAGCAGTTACTCGACTGGGACAGGGAGAACTGCTTTCTTT. The encoded protein is CASSYSTGTGRTAFF.

The gene calls are TRBV6-5 and TRBJ1-5, with 9 positions matching TRBD1. The germline gives CDR1 MNHEY, CDR2 SVGAGI. V was clipped by 6 bases and J by 3 bases; unmatched bases: 6. The CDR3 has 15 amino acids. The CDR3 DNA follows: TGTGCCAGCAGCGCACAGGGGGCATACAATCAGCCCCAGCATTTT. Translating it yields CASSAQGAYNQPQHF.

CDR3 in DNA: TGTGCCAGCAACTTTCGGGGGGGCTATGGCTACACCTTC. This encodes CASNFRGGYGYTF. The chain combines TRBV12-3 or TRBV12-4 with TRBJ1-2, with a tentative D call TRBD1 (5 bases). The CDR3 is 13 amino acids. Trimming took 7 bases from V and 4 from J, leaving 13 bases between them.